These 24 T cell receptor beta chains were sequenced from one sample in a study of shared clonotypes between healthy human individuals. Assay: immunoSEQ multiplex PCR; the TCRdb copy retains only in-frame clones and omits some. The sample has about 2.4 million clones; around nine tenths are singletons. The sequenced material came from naive CD4+ T cells sorted from blood. As for subset: CD45RA+ positively selected. These receptors all stem from a young man in good health.

The genes are TRBV6-5 and TRBJ1-6; no firm D call. Germline V gives CDR1 MNHEY, CDR2 SVGAGI. V lost 2 bases and J 4 bases, leaving 6 bases between the germline ends. There are 14 residues in the CDR3. The CDR3 nucleotides read TGTGCCAGCAGTTACCGGGAGTATAATTCACCCCTCCACTTT. Its protein product is CASSYREYNSPLHF.

The V call is TRBV7-8, the J call TRBJ1-5; D is ambiguous. Trimming took 5 bases from V and 9 from J, leaving 8 bases between them. Germline loops: CDR1 SGHVS, CDR2 FQNEAQ. The CDR3 runs to 11 residues. The chain's CDR3 is CASSMGGPQHF. The CDR3 DNA sequence: TGTGCCAGCAGCATGGGAGGGCCCCAGCATTTT.

This chain joins TRBV7-2 and TRBJ1-5; D might be TRBD1 (5 bases). V lost 1 base, J lost 1 base, and 8 bases lay in between. This CDR3 contains 15 residues. In germline, CDR1 is SGHTA, CDR2 FQGNSA. The CDR3 DNA sequence: TGTGCCAGCAGCTTAGAGGCAGGGAGCAATCAGCCCCAGCATTTT. Translated, it gives CASSLEAGSNQPQHF.

J is TRBJ1-2 and V is TRBV9; 7 bases align to TRBD1. The CDR3 is made up of 14 amino acids. Germline V lookup: CDR1 SGDLS, CDR2 YYNGEE. J lost 2 bases, V lost 3 bases, and 4 bases had no gene match. The CDR3 nucleotides read TGTGCCAGCAGCGAGTACAGGGGAAACTATGGCTACACCTTC. Residues: CASSEYRGNYGYTF. Together with reference TRBV9 and TRBJ1-2, the CDR3 gives the full variable domain: DSGVTQTPKHLITATGQRVTLRCSPRSGDLSVYWYQQSLDQGLQFLIQYYNGEERAKGNILERFSAQQFPDLHSELNLSSLELGDSALYFCASSEYRGNYGYTFGSGTRLTVV.

The rearrangement uses TRBV5-6 and TRBJ2-7; perhaps D is TRBD1 or TRBD2 (5 bases each). V was shortened by 3 bases and J by 1 base, with 14 bases between the two germline ends. Germline assignment: CDR1 SGHDT and CDR2 YYEEEE. The CDR3 totals 15 residues. As DNA, the CDR3 is TGTGCCAGCAGCTCCTTACGGGACCTTTCCTACGAGCAGTACTTC. It encodes CASSSLRDLSYEQYF.

The chain couples TRBV29-1 to TRBJ1-2; tentative D call: TRBD1 (5 bases). Trimming cost V 6 bases and J 0 bases, with 14 bases left between them. CDR3 length: 14 amino acids. In germline, CDR1 is SQVTM, CDR2 ANQGSEA. In DNA form, the CDR3 reads TGCAGCGTGCGACAGACTATCTCTAACTATGGCTACACCTTC. This translates into CSVRQTISNYGYTF.

This sequence joins TRBV6-7 and TRBJ2-1; TRBD2 matches 12 bases. TRBV6-7 counts as an open reading frame of uncertain function. The CDR3 length is 22 residues. Trimming at V came to 3 bases and at J to 2 bases, leaving 20 bases not matched to a gene. CDR3 loop: CASSYSIAEAASGRAPYNEQFF. Written as DNA, the CDR3 is TGTGCCAGCAGTTATTCGATAGCCGAGGCTGCTAGCGGGAGGGCCCCCTACAATGAGCAGTTCTTC.

The V gene is TRBV27, the J gene TRBJ2-5, with 8 bases lining up with TRBD2. CDR1 is MNHEY, CDR2 SMNVEV, per germline (reference sequence). V trimming: 4 bases; J trimming: 4 bases; junction bases outside the gene matches: 8. The CDR3 is 15 residues long. CDR3 in amino acids: CASSWNGRAPETQYF. CDR3 in DNA: TGTGCCAGCAGTTGGAACGGGAGGGCCCCAGAGACCCAGTACTTC.

The V gene is TRBV2, the J gene TRBJ2-7; 10 positions agree with TRBD2. J was trimmed by 4 bases and V by 3 bases; bases with no gene match: 6. The CDR3 runs 15 residues. In germline, CDR1 is SNHLY, CDR2 FYNNEI. CDR3 sequence: CASSESGRALYEQYF. DNA of the CDR3: TGTGCCAGCAGTGAGAGCGGGAGGGCCTTGTACGAGCAGTACTTC.

V and J are TRBV5-5 and TRBJ1-1; D is undetermined. Germline CDR1 is SGHKS and CDR2 is YYEKEE (reference sequence). The germline V and J ends were trimmed by 1 base and 7 bases, with 14 bases remaining between them. CDR3 length: 14 residues. The CDR3 sequence: CASSLYGGSNEAFF. The CDR3 nucleotides are TGTGCCAGCAGCTTGTACGGCGGATCTAATGAAGCTTTCTTT.

The gene calls are TRBV7-2 and TRBJ2-7; D is undetermined. Trimming shortened V by 1 base and J by 6 bases, and 13 bases separated the two germline ends. The CDR3 has 14 residues. CDR1 is SGHTA and CDR2 is FQGNSA in the germline V gene. The CDR3 is CASSLGTFQAEQYF. DNA of the CDR3: TGTGCCAGCAGCTTAGGTACTTTTCAGGCCGAGCAGTACTTC.

The chain recombines TRBV5-1 with TRBJ2-7, with a weak D call TRBD1 (6 bases). Germline CDR1 reads SGHRS; CDR2 reads YFSETQ. The CDR3 covers 13 residues. Trimming shortened V by 4 bases and J by 3 bases, and 11 bases separated the two germline ends. The CDR3 loop is CASSESRGYEQYF. In DNA, the CDR3 is TGCGCCAGCAGCGAAAGCAGGGGCTACGAGCAGTACTTC.

The chain employs TRBV10-1 and TRBJ1-2; a possible D gene is TRBD1 (5 bases). CDR3 length equals 13 residues. Trimming pared 3 bases from V and 7 bases from J, leaving 12 bases between. CDR1 and CDR2 from the germline V gene are WNHNN and SYGVQD (reference sequence). The CDR3 DNA follows: TGCGCCAGCAGTGATGGGGGGGGATCTGGCTACACCTTC. This sequence encodes CASSDGGGSGYTF.

The chain uses TRBV11-2 and TRBJ1-2, with 9 bases lining up with TRBD1. Losses at the gene ends were 5 bases for V and 7 bases for J; bases not matched to a gene: 5. This CDR3 contains 13 residues. The germline V gene encodes CDR1 SGHAT and CDR2 FQNNGV. The DNA of the CDR3 is TGTGCCAGCAGCCCGGACAGGGGCGGTGGCTACACCTTC. The encoded protein is CASSPDRGGGYTF.

This clone was counted only a few times. The V and J genes are TRBV28 and TRBJ1-1; D call uncertain. V was shortened by 3 bases and J by 6 bases, with 5 bases between the two germline ends. The V gene's germline CDR1 is MDHEN and CDR2 SYDVKM. The CDR3 is 11 amino acids. CDR3 region: CASSFSSEAFF. Written as DNA, the CDR3 is TGTGCCAGCAGTTTTTCCTCTGAAGCTTTCTTT.

This clone was counted only a few times. This chain links TRBV9 with TRBJ1-6; 10 positions agree with TRBD1. The CDR3 spans 15 residues. With 0 bases clipped from V and 8 bases from J, the junction kept 2 bases outside the gene matches. Looked up from germline, CDR1 is SGDLS and CDR2 is YYNGEE. The CDR3 nucleotides are TGTGCCAGCAGCGTAGAAGGGACAGGGGATTCACCCCTCCACTTT. It specifies CASSVEGTGDSPLHF.

This clone occurred once. The chain has TRBV7-2 and TRBJ1-5, with no clear D. Trimming pared 5 bases from V and 2 bases from J, leaving 16 bases between. This CDR3 is built from 16 residues. CDR1 is SGHTA, CDR2 FQGNSA, per germline. CDR3: CASSPTPVIGNQPQHF. DNA for the CDR3: TGTGCCAGCAGCCCTACCCCGGTCATTGGCAATCAGCCCCAGCATTTT.

V and J are TRBV10-3 and TRBJ2-3; perhaps TRBD2 as D (5 bases). The germline V and J ends were trimmed by 3 bases and 4 bases, with 11 bases remaining between them. The CDR3 has 14 amino acids. Germline CDR1 reads ENHRY; CDR2 reads SYGVKD. The CDR3 reads CAISDVGEADTQYF. In DNA, the CDR3 is TGTGCCATCAGTGATGTGGGAGAGGCAGATACGCAGTATTTT.

Regarding this clone: One end of the junction varies from germline; a read error may be responsible. The rearrangement links TRBV7-2 to TRBJ1-1; possible D gene TRBD1, 6 bases. Germline assignment: CDR1 SGHTA and CDR2 FQGNSA. The CDR3 has 14 amino acids. CDR3 residues: CASSLGQVPPEAFF. In nucleotides, the CDR3 is TGTGCCAGCAGCTTAGGACAGGTCCCACCTGAGGCTTTCTTT.

This chain links TRBV2 with TRBJ1-1; D possibly corresponds to TRBD1 (6 bases). The germline V gene encodes CDR1 SNHLY and CDR2 FYNNEI. This CDR3 spans 13 amino acids. Trimming took off 7 bases at V and 4 bases at J, with 13 bases between the two ends. CDR3 nucleotide sequence: TGTGCCAGCATCTCACAGGGATCCACTGAAGCTTTCTTT. Protein product: CASISQGSTEAFF.

Regarding this clone: In the same sample, other DNA sequences code for this CDR3. CDR3 residues: CASSVGGKNTGELFF. The CDR3 bases are TGTGCCAGCAGCGTAGGAGGGAAGAACACCGGGGAGCTGTTTTTT. V gene TRBV9 combines with J gene TRBJ2-2; TRBD2 might be the D (5 bases). Germline CDR1 and CDR2: SGDLS and YYNGEE. V lost 0 bases and J lost 1, with 7 bases in between. This CDR3 is 15 amino acids long.

The rearrangement uses TRBV5-1 and TRBJ2-1; D perhaps matches TRBD2 (6 bases). This CDR3 region has 14 residues. The ends were cut back, 3 bases at V and 8 bases at J, with 15 bases in the middle. Germline-derived CDR1 and CDR2 are SGHRS and YFSETQ. The CDR3 region is CASSSGLGHDEQFF. In nucleotides, the CDR3 is TGCGCCAGCAGCTCGGGACTGGGTCATGATGAGCAGTTCTTC. Full variable domain (missing parts from reference TRBV5-1 and TRBJ2-1): KAGVTQTPRYLIKTRGQQVTLSCSPISGHRSVSWYQQTPGQGLQFLFEYFSETQRNKGNFPGRFSGRQFSNSRSEMNVSTLELGDSALYLCASSSGLGHDEQFFGPGTRLTVL.

V gene TRBV9 combines with J gene TRBJ2-1; 7 positions match TRBD2. Losses at the gene ends were 0 bases for V and 4 bases for J; bases not matched to a gene: 4. The CDR3 covers 15 residues. Germline loops: CDR1 SGDLS, CDR2 YYNGEE. The DNA of the CDR3 is TGTGCCAGCAGCGTAGCCAGCGGGGAATACAATGAGCAGTTCTTC. The encoded protein is CASSVASGEYNEQFF.

The chain recombines TRBV7-2 with TRBJ2-1, with TRBD2 as a possible D gene (5 bases). CDR3 size: 11 residues. CDR1 and CDR2 from the germline V gene are SGHTA and FQGNSA. V lost 8 bases and J 14 bases, leaving 16 bases between the germline ends. The CDR3 protein is CASSSRERKFF. The CDR3 DNA reads TGTGCCAGCTCATCCCGGGAAAGGAAGTTCTTC.